This is a list of T cell receptor beta chains from one sample in a study of T cell changes during pregnancy in multiple sclerosis. Sequenced by immunoSEQ multiplex PCR; TCRdb stores in-frame clones only, minus some. Here the sample spans around 58,000 clones, roughly 91% being singletons. This specimen consisted of peripheral blood, obtained before pregnancy. The origin of the receptors is a female donor with multiple sclerosis, enrolled in a pregnancy study. CDR3s include the opening cysteine and the closing phenylalanine or tryptophan. D genes are given only for firm matches. For some rows the clone size is stated as once, few or many, or as a class when expanded; others skip it.

>TRBJ2-7|.|.|TRBV5-6
TGTGCCACCCAGACACGGAGGGGGCCCCTTACGGAGCAGTACTTC
CATQTRRGPLTEQYF
>TRBJ2-7|.|.|TRBV6-5
TGTGCCAGCAGTTTCAACTCGCGCTCCTACGAGCAGTACTTC
CASSFNSRSYEQYF
>TRBJ1-1|TRBD1|.|TRBV15
TGTGCCACCAGCAGGATTTCCGGGACAGGGGGTTCTGAAGCTTTCTTT
CATSRISGTGGSEAFF
>TRBJ2-2|TRBD2|.|TRBV19
TGTGCCAGTAGTATAGATCCGACTCGCCCCTTCGCGGGGGGCGTCACCGGGGAGCTGTTTTTT
CASSIDPTRPFAGGVTGELFF
>TRBJ2-7|TRBD1|.|TRBV5-4
TGTGCCAGCAGTTTACAGGGGGCCCAGCTCGAGCAGTACTTC
CASSLQGAQLEQYF
>TRBJ2-1|TRBD2|few|TRBV12-5
TGTGCTAGTGGTTTGGTATTAGCGGGGGGAACCTACAATGAGCAGTTCTTC
CASGLVLAGGTYNEQFF
>TRBJ2-7|.|.|TRBV5-1
TGCGCCAGCAGCTCGGACAGCTCCTACGAGCAGTACTTC
CASSSDSSYEQYF
>TRBJ1-1|TRBD1|.|TRBV18
TGTGCCAGCTCAGGTTACAGGGGAATGAACACTGAAGCTTTCTTT
CASSGYRGMNTEAFF
>TRBJ2-2|TRBD2|.|TRBV19
TGTGCCAGTAGGGATGGACTAGCGGGGCACACCGGGGAGCTGTTTTTT
CASRDGLAGHTGELFF
>TRBJ2-3|TRBD2|.|TRBV27
TGTGCCAGCAGTTTATTTTGGCGGGGGGGCACAGATACGCAGTATTTT
CASSLFWRGGTDTQYF
>TRBJ2-7|.|few|TRBV18
TGTGCCAGCTCACCACTGAAAGGGGAAGAGTACTTC
CASSPLKGEEYF
>TRBJ1-6|TRBD1|few|TRBV4-2
TGTGCCAGCAGCCAAGATGGGCAGGGGGCGAGTTCACCCCTCCACTTT
CASSQDGQGASSPLHF
>TRBJ1-5|TRBD1|.|TRBV27
TGTGCCAGCAAGGCAGGGGGCGAGGGCAATCAGCCCCAGCATTTT
CASKAGGEGNQPQHF
>TRBJ2-7|TRBD1|.|TRBV7-3
TGTGCCAGCAGCTTCGGCAGGGGGCGCAGGGACGAGCAGTACTTC
CASSFGRGRRDEQYF
>TRBJ1-2|.|.|TRBV9
TGTGCCAGCAGCTTCCGGGGGGGCGCCGATGGCTACACCTTC
CASSFRGGADGYTF
>TRBJ1-1|.|.|TRBV11-3
TGTGCCAGCAGCTTAGGGAGCCTCACTGAAGCTTTCTTT
CASSLGSLTEAFF
>TRBJ1-1|.|.|TRBV6-5
TGTGCCAGCAGACCGGACAGAATGAACACTGAAGCTTTCTTT
CASRPDRMNTEAFF
>TRBJ2-6|TRBD2|.|TRBV5-1
TGCGCCAGCAGGATACGGGGGGCTGGGGCCAACGTCCTGACTTTC
CASRIRGAGANVLTF
>TRBJ2-5|.|.|TRBV9
TGTGCCAGCAGCGTAGTCCTCGGGGACCAAGAGACCCAGTACTTC
CASSVVLGDQETQYF
>TRBJ1-3|.|.|TRBV11-2
TGTGCCAGCAGCCGAGGGGGCACCATATATTTT
CASSRGGTIYF
>TRBJ1-1|TRBD1|few|TRBV29-1
TGCAGCGGGACAGGGTCTGAAGCTTTCTTT
CSGTGSEAFF
>TRBJ1-2|.|.|TRBV19
TGTGCCAGTAGATCTAGAGAGACAGATAATGCCTTC
CASRSRETDNAF
>TRBJ2-1|TRBD2|.|TRBV7-2
TGTGCCAGCAGCTTAGAGAGCGGGGGGGCTTTCAATGAGCAGTTCTTC
CASSLESGGAFNEQFF
>TRBJ1-6|.|few|TRBV15
TGTGCCACCAGCGTTCAGAGGGATTCACCCCTCCACTTT
CATSVQRDSPLHF
>TRBJ1-5|.|.|TRBV6-1
TGTGCCAGCAGTGATCCCCGCCCAGGGCGATTCAATCAGCCCCAGCATTTT
CASSDPRPGRFNQPQHF
>TRBJ2-5|.|once|TRBV23-1
TGCGCCAGCAGTCAATCGATACAGGGCTTAGAGACCCAGTACTTC
CASSQSIQGLETQYF
>TRBJ1-5|.|.|TRBV9
TGTGCCAGCAGTCGTAGCAGTTTTAGCAATCAGCCCCAGCATTTT
CASSRSSFSNQPQHF
>TRBJ2-2|TRBD1|.|TRBV9
TGTGCCAGCAGCGTGACAGGGGGCAGGACCGGGGAGCTGTTTTTT
CASSVTGGRTGELFF
>TRBJ2-7|.|.|TRBV20-1
TGCAGTGCTGCGGGGCCCCACGAGCAGTACTTC
CSAAGPHEQYF